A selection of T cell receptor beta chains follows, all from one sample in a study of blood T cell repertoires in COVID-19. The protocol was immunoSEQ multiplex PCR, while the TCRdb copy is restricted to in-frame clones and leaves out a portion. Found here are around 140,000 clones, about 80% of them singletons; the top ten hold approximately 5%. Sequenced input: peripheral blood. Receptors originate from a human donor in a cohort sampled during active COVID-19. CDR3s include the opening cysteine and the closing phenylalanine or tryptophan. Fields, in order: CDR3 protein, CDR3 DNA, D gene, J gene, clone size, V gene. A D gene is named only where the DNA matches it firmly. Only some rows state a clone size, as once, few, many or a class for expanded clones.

CASSLGGRQETQYF,TGTGCCAGCAGTTTGGGGGGGCGCCAAGAGACCCAGTACTTC,.,TRBJ2-5,.,TRBV27
CASSRDRDGEQFF,TGTGCTAGCAGCCGGGACAGGGATGGTGAGCAGTTCTTC,TRBD1,TRBJ2-1,.,TRBV7-7
CASSGGGIQPQHF,TGTGCCAGTTCCGGGGGTGGTATTCAGCCCCAGCATTTT,.,TRBJ1-5,.,TRBV19
CASSPRDTSPDYGYTF,TGTGCCAGCAGCCCCCGGGACACTTCTCCGGACTATGGCTACACCTTC,.,TRBJ1-2,.,TRBV4-2
CASSTQSSGGVNTQYF,TGTGCCAGCAGCACACAATCTAGCGGGGGGGTAAATACGCAGTATTTT,TRBD2,TRBJ2-3,.,TRBV28
CASSPNTGGGTDTQYF,TGTGCCAGCAGTCCGAACACGGGGGGGGGCACAGATACGCAGTATTTT,TRBD2,TRBJ2-3,.,TRBV6-2/TRBV6-3
CASSILGGGGRNQPQHF,TGTGCCAGTAGTATCCTTGGGGGAGGAGGGCGCAATCAGCCCCAGCATTTT,.,TRBJ1-5,.,TRBV19
CASSFQGIDTEAFF,TGTGCCAGCAGTTTTCAGGGGATCGACACTGAAGCTTTCTTT,.,TRBJ1-1,.,TRBV28
CSVEARPSEQFF,TGCAGCGTTGAAGCTAGGCCTAGTGAGCAGTTCTTC,.,TRBJ2-1,once,TRBV29-1
CASSPPGNEKLFF,TGCGCCAGCTCCCCCCCGGGAAATGAAAAACTGTTTTTT,.,TRBJ1-4,.,TRBV5-1
CASSPKVAGEKHGYTF,TGCGCCAGCAGTCCAAAGGTGGCGGGGGAGAAGCATGGCTACACCTTC,.,TRBJ1-2,.,TRBV23-1
CASSLEASGLDEQFF,TGCGCCAGCAGCTTGGAAGCTAGCGGGCTCGATGAGCAGTTCTTC,TRBD2,TRBJ2-1,.,TRBV5-1
CAISESGRAGGNEQFF,TGTGCCATCAGTGAGTCCGGGAGAGCGGGGGGCAATGAGCAGTTCTTC,TRBD2,TRBJ2-1,.,TRBV10-3
CASSAGETQYF,TGTGCCAGCAGCGCCGGAGAGACCCAGTACTTC,.,TRBJ2-5,.,TRBV7-9
CASSQEDSSGNTIYF,TGTGCCAGCAGCCAAGAAGACAGCTCTGGAAACACCATATATTTT,.,TRBJ1-3,.,TRBV3-1/TRBV3-2
CASSLTGGIEGYTF,TGTGCCAGCAGCTTGACAGGGGGGATCGAGGGCTACACCTTC,TRBD1,TRBJ1-2,.,TRBV5-4
CASSFGGGADTEAFF,TGTGCCAGCAGTTTTGGCGGGGGCGCGGACACTGAAGCTTTCTTT,.,TRBJ1-1,.,TRBV28
CASRRQGQFNYGYTF,TGTGCCAGCAGGAGACAGGGGCAATTTAACTATGGCTACACCTTC,TRBD1,TRBJ1-2,.,TRBV6-5
CASSLTQTNTGELFF,TGCGCCAGCAGCTTAACACAGACCAACACCGGGGAGCTGTTTTTT,.,TRBJ2-2,.,TRBV5-1
CASSISSGRNTEAFF,TGTGCCAGTAGTATCAGCTCGGGGAGGAACACTGAAGCTTTCTTT,.,TRBJ1-1,.,TRBV19
CAWSPPLNYGYTF,TGTGCCTGGAGTCCTCCTTTAAACTATGGCTACACCTTC,.,TRBJ1-2,many,TRBV30
CASSYSARGAYGYTF,TGTGCCAGCAGTTACTCGGCCAGGGGGGCCTATGGCTACACCTTC,TRBD1,TRBJ1-2,.,TRBV6-2/TRBV6-3
CASSRGQGARHEQFF,TGTGCCAGCAGTCGAGGACAGGGGGCGCGACATGAGCAGTTCTTC,TRBD1,TRBJ2-1,.,TRBV6-2/TRBV6-3
CATSGYRATDTQYF,TGTGCCACCAGTGGTTACAGGGCCACAGATACGCAGTATTTT,.,TRBJ2-3,.,TRBV24-1
CASSAGQGSDTGELFF,TGTGCCAGCAGCGCCGGACAGGGGTCCGACACCGGGGAGCTGTTTTTT,TRBD1,TRBJ2-2,.,TRBV9
CASSTQGEDSYEQYF,TGTGCCAGTAGTACTCAAGGGGAGGACTCCTACGAGCAGTACTTC,.,TRBJ2-7,.,TRBV19
CASSQRTGRETQYF,TGTGCCAGCAGCCAAAGGACAGGGAGAGAGACCCAGTACTTC,TRBD1,TRBJ2-5,few,TRBV3-1/TRBV3-2
CASRTGQGSFNEQFF,TGTGCCAGCAGAACCGGACAGGGATCTTTCAATGAGCAGTTCTTC,TRBD1,TRBJ2-1,.,TRBV6-5
CASSQLAGGNTDTQYF,TGCGCCAGCAGCCAACTAGCGGGGGGCAACACAGATACGCAGTATTTT,TRBD2,TRBJ2-3,.,TRBV4-1